These 14 T cell receptor beta chains were all obtained from the same sample, sequenced in a study of T cell responses to AZD1222 COVID-19 vaccine. Repertoires were generated with immunoSEQ multiplex PCR, while TCRdb's copy carries only in-frame clones and drops some. The sample includes about 110,000 clones, around nine tenths of them seen just once. This sample comprised peripheral blood, obtained on day 0 of MenACWY control vaccination. The source of these receptors is an adult in good health.

The chain links TRBV5-7 to TRBJ1-5; D is uncertain. TRBV5-7 is annotated as an ORF whose role is uncertain. Trimming pared 3 bases from V and 0 bases from J, leaving 16 bases between. CDR3 size: 17 residues. CDR3 DNA sequence: TGTGCCAGCAGCTCCCTGTGGAGCCAAAATAGCAATCAGCCCCAGCATTTT. It translates to CASSSLWSQNSNQPQHF.

This clone was counted once. This chain uses TRBV10-3 with TRBJ1-1; D ambiguous. The germline V gene has CDR1 ENHRY and CDR2 SYGVKD. V lost 0 bases to trimming and J lost 3 bases, with 14 bases between them. The CDR3 runs 16 residues. The CDR3 DNA is TGTGCCATCAGTGAGTCGGAAGGGCTTGGGGACACTGAAGCTTTCTTT. Translation: CAISESEGLGDTEAFF.

The genes are TRBV11-3 and TRBJ2-3, with D unclear. The CDR3 is 12 residues long. V lost 3 bases and J 6 bases, leaving 7 bases between the germline ends. From germline, CDR1 is SGHNT and CDR2 YENEEA. Here the CDR3 reads CASSLAYDTQYF. The DNA for the CDR3 is TGTGCCAGCAGCTTGGCGTACGATACGCAGTATTTT.

The chain combines TRBV28 with TRBJ2-7; TRBD2 matches at 8 bases. Trimming took 3 bases from V and 6 from J; bases not matched to a gene: 13. Germline CDR1 MDHEN, CDR2 SYDVKM. The CDR3 is made up of 16 amino acids. CDR3 protein: CASSFGFGGAFSEQYF. In DNA form, the CDR3 reads TGTGCCAGCAGTTTTGGGTTCGGGGGGGCTTTCTCCGAGCAGTACTTC. Complete variable domain (other parts from reference TRBV28 and TRBJ2-7): DVKVTQSSRYLVKRTGEKVFLECVQDMDHENMFWYRQDPGLGLRLIYFSYDVKMKEKGDIPEGYSVSREKKERFSLILESASTNQTSMYLCASSFGFGGAFSEQYFGPGTRLTVT.

This chain connects TRBV12-3 or TRBV12-4 to TRBJ2-2; unclear D gene. The CDR3 contains 12 residues. Trimming took off 4 bases at V and 1 base at J, with 1 base between the two ends. CDR3 sequence (DNA): TGTGCCAGCAGTTGGAACACCGGGGAGCTGTTTTTT. It is translated as CASSWNTGELFF.

The rearrangement joins TRBV5-4 to TRBJ1-1, with D possibly TRBD1 on 5 matching bases. The CDR3 is 13 amino acids. V lost 4 bases, J lost 1 base, and 8 bases lay in between. CDR1 and CDR2 from the germline V gene are SGHNT and YYREEE (reference sequence). CDR3 nucleotide sequence: TGTGCCAGCAGCGACGACAGGAACACTGAAGCTTTCTTT. Its protein is CASSDDRNTEAFF.

The CDR3 sequence: CASSLGRRGNSPLHF. DNA of the CDR3: TGTGCCAGCAGCTTAGGTCGCAGGGGGAATTCACCCCTCCACTTT. J is TRBJ1-6 and V is TRBV11-2, with 7 bases matching TRBD1. There are 15 residues in the CDR3. Trimming cost V 1 base and J 7 bases; bases outside gene matches: 4. Germline CDR1 reads SGHAT; CDR2 reads FQNNGV.

The V gene is TRBV2, the J gene TRBJ2-1; 10 nucleotides agree with TRBD2. Germline V gene sequence: CDR1 SNHLY, CDR2 FYNNEI. This CDR3 comprises 12 residues. V dropped 7 bases and J dropped 8; count of bases not matched to a gene: 2. The CDR3, as DNA: TGTGCCAGCACCCTAGCGGGGGATGAGCAGTTCTTC. Translating it yields CASTLAGDEQFF.

A single count supports this clone. The chain is built from TRBV7-6 and TRBJ2-1; a weak D match, TRBD1 (5 bases). Trimming removed 5 bases at V and 8 bases at J, with 22 bases between. The CDR3 loop spans 16 amino acids. Germline V CDR1 and CDR2: SGHVS, FNYEAQ. CDR3 in DNA: TGTGCCAGCAGCCCATCTGCGACAGTCTCTATCGATGAGCAGTTCTTC. It yields the protein CASSPSATVSIDEQFF.

The rearrangement uses TRBV6-2 or TRBV6-3 and TRBJ1-6; 10 nucleotides align to TRBD1. CDR1 and CDR2 from the germline V gene are MNHEY and SVGEGT. The J segment lost 10 bases and the V segment lost 6 bases, leaving 12 bases of the junction unmatched. The CDR3 has 16 residues. As DNA, the CDR3 is TGTGCCAGCAGCCCCGGGACAGGGGCGGAAATCTCACCCCTCCACTTT. Translated: CASSPGTGAEISPLHF.

V usage is TRBV19 and J usage is TRBJ1-1; D gene uncertain. Trimming left V 1 base short and J 6 bases short, with 21 bases between. Germline-derived CDR1 and CDR2 are LNHDA and SQIVND (reference sequence). The CDR3 is made up of 17 amino acids. The CDR3 loop reads CASSIGEPRPGWAEAFF. CDR3 bases: TGTGCCAGTAGTATAGGTGAGCCCCGGCCTGGGTGGGCTGAAGCTTTCTTT.

In its sample, this clone was seen once. The V gene is TRBV9, the J gene TRBJ2-3; TRBD2 aligns across 16 bases. Germline CDR1 and CDR2: SGDLS and YYNGEE. The CDR3 is made up of 18 amino acids. V shed 4 bases and J 6 bases; nucleotides not matched to a gene: 11. In nucleotides, the CDR3 is TGTGCCAGCAGCTCCTCCGGGACTAGCGGGGGGGCTCGGGATACGCAGTATTTT. Translation gives CASSSSGTSGGARDTQYF.

The V call is TRBV13, the J call TRBJ2-7, with D possibly being TRBD2 (5 bases). V was shortened by 4 bases and J by 5 bases, with 6 bases between the two germline ends. There are 11 residues in the CDR3. Per the germline V gene, CDR1 is PRHDT and CDR2 is FYEKMQ (reference sequence). The CDR3 reads CASSSGDEQYF. CDR3 nucleotides: TGTGCCAGCAGCTCCGGGGACGAGCAGTACTTC. Using reference TRBV13 and TRBJ2-7 for the parts outside the CDR3, the full variable domain is AAGVIQSPRHLIKEKRETATLKCYPIPRHDTVYWYQQGPGQDPQFLISFYEKMQSDKGSIPDRFSAQQFSDYHSELNMSSLELGDSALYFCASSSGDEQYFGPGTRLTVT.

V usage is TRBV11-2 and J usage is TRBJ2-1; a weak D match, TRBD2 (6 bases). This CDR3 has 16 amino acids. Between the trimmed V and J ends, which lost 5 bases and 9 bases, there was a span of 23 bases. Germline assignment: CDR1 SGHAT and CDR2 FQNNGV. The CDR3 is CASSRGLQPIDGEQFF. CDR3 sequence (DNA): TGTGCCAGCAGCCGGGGACTCCAGCCGATAGATGGTGAGCAGTTCTTC.